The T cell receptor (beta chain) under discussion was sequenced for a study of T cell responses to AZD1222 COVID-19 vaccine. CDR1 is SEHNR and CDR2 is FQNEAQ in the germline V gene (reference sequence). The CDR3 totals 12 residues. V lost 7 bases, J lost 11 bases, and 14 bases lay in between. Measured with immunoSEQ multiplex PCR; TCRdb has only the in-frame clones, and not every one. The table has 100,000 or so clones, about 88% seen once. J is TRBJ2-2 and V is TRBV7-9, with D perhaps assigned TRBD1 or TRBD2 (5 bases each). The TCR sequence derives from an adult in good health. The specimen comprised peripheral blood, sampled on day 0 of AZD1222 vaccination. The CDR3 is CASNPRGTELFF. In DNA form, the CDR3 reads TGTGCCAGCAACCCGAGGGGTACTGAGCTGTTTTTT.